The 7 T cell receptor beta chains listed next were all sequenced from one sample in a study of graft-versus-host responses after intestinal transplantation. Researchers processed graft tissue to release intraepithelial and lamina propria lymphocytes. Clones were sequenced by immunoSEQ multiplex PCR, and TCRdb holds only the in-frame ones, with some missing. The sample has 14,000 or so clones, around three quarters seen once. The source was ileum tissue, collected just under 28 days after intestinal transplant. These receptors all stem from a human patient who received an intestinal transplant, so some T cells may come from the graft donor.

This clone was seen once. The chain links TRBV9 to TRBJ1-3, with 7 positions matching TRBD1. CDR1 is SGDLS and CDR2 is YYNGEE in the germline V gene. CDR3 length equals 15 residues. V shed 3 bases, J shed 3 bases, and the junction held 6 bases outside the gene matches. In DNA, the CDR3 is TGTGCCAGCAGCGCACAGGGGAGCTATGGAAACACCATATATTTT. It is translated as CASSAQGSYGNTIYF.

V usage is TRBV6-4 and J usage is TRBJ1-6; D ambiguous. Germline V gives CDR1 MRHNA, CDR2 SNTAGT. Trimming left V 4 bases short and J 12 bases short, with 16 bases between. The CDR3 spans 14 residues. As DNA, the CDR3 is TGTGCCAGCAGTGTGCCATTCTTCCCGGGACCCCTCCACTTT. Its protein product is CASSVPFFPGPLHF.

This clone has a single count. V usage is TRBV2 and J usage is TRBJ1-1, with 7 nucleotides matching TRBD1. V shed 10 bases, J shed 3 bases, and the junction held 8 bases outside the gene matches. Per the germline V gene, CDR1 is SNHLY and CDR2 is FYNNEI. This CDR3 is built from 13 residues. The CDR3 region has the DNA TGTGCCAACGCATACCAGGGGGACACTGAAGCTTTCTTT. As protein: CANAYQGDTEAFF. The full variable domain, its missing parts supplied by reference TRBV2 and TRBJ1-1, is EPEVTQTPSHQVTQMGQEVILRCVPISNHLYFYWYRQILGQKVEFLVSFYNNEISEKSEIFDDQFSVERPDGSNFTLKIRSTKLEDSAMYFCANAYQGDTEAFFGQGTRLTVV.

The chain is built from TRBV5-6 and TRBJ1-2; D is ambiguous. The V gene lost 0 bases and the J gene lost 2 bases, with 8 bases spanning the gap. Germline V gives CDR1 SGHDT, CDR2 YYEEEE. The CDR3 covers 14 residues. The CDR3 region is CASSLVPGNYGYTF. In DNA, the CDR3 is TGTGCCAGCAGCTTGGTACCTGGCAACTATGGCTACACCTTC.

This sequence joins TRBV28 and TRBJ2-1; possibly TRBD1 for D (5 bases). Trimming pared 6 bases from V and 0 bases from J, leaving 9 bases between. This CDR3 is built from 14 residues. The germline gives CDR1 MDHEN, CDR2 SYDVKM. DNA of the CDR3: TGTGCCAGCAGGCAAGGACACTCCTACAATGAGCAGTTCTTC. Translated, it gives CASRQGHSYNEQFF.

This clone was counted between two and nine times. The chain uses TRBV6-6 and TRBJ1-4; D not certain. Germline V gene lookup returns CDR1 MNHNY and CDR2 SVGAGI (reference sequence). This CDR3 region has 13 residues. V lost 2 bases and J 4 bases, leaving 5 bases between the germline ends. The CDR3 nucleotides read TGTGCCAGCAGTTACCCAGATAATGAAAAACTGTTTTTT. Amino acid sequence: CASSYPDNEKLFF.

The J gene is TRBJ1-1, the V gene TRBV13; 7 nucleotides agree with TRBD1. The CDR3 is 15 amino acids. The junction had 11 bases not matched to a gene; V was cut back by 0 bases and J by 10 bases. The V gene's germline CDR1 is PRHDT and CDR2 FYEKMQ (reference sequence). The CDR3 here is CASSLGTSTGNGAFF. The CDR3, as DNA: TGTGCCAGCAGCTTAGGCACCTCGACAGGGAACGGAGCTTTCTTT.